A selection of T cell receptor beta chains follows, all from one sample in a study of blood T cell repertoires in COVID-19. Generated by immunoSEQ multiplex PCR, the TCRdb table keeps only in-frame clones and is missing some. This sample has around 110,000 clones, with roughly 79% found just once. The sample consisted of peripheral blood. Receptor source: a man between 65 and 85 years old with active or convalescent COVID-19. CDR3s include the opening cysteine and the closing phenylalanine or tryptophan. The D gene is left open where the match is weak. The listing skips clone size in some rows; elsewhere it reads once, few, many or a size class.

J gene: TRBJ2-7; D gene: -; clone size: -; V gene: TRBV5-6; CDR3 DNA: TGTGCCAGCAGCTTCCCGCGGGGAACCTACGAGCAGTACTTC; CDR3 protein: CASSFPRGTYEQYF
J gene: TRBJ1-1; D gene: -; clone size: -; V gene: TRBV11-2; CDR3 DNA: TGTGCCAGCAGCTCAGCAGGTAACACTGAAGCTTTCTTT; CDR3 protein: CASSSAGNTEAFF
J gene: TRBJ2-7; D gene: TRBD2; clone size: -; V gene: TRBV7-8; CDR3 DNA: TGTGCCAGCAGCTTAGTCATAGCGGGACCTACGCGCCCCTACGAGCAGTACTTC; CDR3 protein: CASSLVIAGPTRPYEQYF
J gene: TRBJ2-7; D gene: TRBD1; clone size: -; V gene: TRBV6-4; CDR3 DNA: TGTGCCAGCAGTGAAGGGAAATTTACCGGGACAGGGGTCGGCTACGAGCAGTACTTC; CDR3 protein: CASSEGKFTGTGVGYEQYF
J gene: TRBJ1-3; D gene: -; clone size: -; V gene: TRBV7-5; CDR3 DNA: TGTGTCAGAAGCTTACGCGGAAGCCGTGGAAACACCATATATTTT; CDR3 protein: CVRSLRGSRGNTIYF
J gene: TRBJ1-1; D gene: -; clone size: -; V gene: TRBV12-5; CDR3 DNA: TGTGCTAGTGGGGTAGGGGCAGGGAACACTGAAGCTTTCTTT; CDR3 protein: CASGVGAGNTEAFF
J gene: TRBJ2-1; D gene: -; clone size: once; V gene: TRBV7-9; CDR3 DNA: TGTGCCAGCAGCTACGGGTCGACTCTTGAGCAGTTCTTC; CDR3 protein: CASSYGSTLEQFF
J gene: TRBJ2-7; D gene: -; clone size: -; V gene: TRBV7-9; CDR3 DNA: TGTGCCAGCAGCTTAGACGGCGGAAACTACGAGCAGTACTTC; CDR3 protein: CASSLDGGNYEQYF
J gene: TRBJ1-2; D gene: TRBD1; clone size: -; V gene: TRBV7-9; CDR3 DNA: TGTGCCAGCAGCCTGGGACAGGCGAGGTTGGGTGGCTACACCTTC; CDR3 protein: CASSLGQARLGGYTF
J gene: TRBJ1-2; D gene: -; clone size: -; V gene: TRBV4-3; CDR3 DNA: TGCGCCAGCAGCCAAGATCTGGCAGGGGTTGGCTACACCTTC; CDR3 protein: CASSQDLAGVGYTF
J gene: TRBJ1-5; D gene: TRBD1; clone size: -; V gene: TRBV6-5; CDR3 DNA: TGTGCCAGCAGTTACGACAGGGGGCAACAGCCCCAGCATTTT; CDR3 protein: CASSYDRGQQPQHF
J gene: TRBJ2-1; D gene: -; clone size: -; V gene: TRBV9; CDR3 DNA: TGTGCCAGCAGCGTACAACCAAGCTCCTTCTACAATGAGCAGTTCTTC; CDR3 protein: CASSVQPSSFYNEQFF
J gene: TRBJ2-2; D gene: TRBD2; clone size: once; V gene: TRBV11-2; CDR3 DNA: TGTGCCAGCAGCTTACGTCCTAGCGGGTTTAACACCGGGGAGCTGTTTTTT; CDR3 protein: CASSLRPSGFNTGELFF
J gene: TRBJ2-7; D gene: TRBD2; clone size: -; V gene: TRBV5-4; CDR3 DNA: TGTGCCAGCAGCTTTGAGACTAGCGGCTACGAGCAGTACTTC; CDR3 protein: CASSFETSGYEQYF
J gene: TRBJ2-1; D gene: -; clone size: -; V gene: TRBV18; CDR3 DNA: TGTGCCAGCTCACCACTTACAGGGTCAATCAATGAGCAGTTCTTC; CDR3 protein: CASSPLTGSINEQFF
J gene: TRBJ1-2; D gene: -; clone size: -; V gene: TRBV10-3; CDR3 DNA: TGTGCCATCAGTGAGTCTGAGGGTTTCTATGGCTACACCTTC; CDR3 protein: CAISESEGFYGYTF
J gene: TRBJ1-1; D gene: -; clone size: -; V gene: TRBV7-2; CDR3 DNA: TGTGCCAGCGGCGGACAGTTGAACACTGAAGCTTTCTTT; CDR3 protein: CASGGQLNTEAFF
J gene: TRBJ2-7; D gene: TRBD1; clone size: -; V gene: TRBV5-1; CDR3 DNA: TGCGCCAGCAGCAGCCAGGGGGCTCCCTACGAGCAGTACTTC; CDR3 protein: CASSSQGAPYEQYF
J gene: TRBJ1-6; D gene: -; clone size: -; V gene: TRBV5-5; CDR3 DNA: TGTGCCAGCAGCTTTCTACAGGGCGGGGGGTCACCCCTCCACTTT; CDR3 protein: CASSFLQGGGSPLHF
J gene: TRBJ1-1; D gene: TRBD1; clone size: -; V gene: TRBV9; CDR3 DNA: TGTGCCAGCAGCGCCCGACAGGGTTTGAACACTGAAGCTTTCTTT; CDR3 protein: CASSARQGLNTEAFF
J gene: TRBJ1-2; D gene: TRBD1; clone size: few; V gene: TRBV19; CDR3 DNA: TGTGCCAGTAGTATAGGGGACAGGGGTCAAGGCTACACCTTC; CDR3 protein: CASSIGDRGQGYTF
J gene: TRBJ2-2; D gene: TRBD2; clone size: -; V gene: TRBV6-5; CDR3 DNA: TGTGCCAGCAGTTACCGACTAGCGGGATTCTCCGGGGAGCTGTTTTTT; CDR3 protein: CASSYRLAGFSGELFF
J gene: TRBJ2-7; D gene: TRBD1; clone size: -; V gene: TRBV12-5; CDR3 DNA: TGTGCTAGTGGTCCCAGGACAGGAAGCTCCTACGAGCAGTACTTC; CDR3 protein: CASGPRTGSSYEQYF
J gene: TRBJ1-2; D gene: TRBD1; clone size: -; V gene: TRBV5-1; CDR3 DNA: TGCGCCAGCAGCTTGGACTCTCCAGGGGGCGGAGGAGGCTACACCTTC; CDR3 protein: CASSLDSPGGGGGYTF
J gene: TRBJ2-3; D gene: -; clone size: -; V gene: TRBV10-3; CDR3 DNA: TGTGCCACCAGGCACCCAGACAAGGTCACAGATACGCAGTATTTT; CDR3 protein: CATRHPDKVTDTQYF
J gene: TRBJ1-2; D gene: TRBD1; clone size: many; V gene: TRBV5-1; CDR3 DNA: TGCGCCAGCAGCTTGACAGGGGTGAATGGCTACACCTTC; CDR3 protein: CASSLTGVNGYTF
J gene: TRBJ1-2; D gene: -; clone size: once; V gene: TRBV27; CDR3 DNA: TGTGCCAGCAGTTTATCGGCCCGGAGCGGCTACACCTTC; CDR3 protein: CASSLSARSGYTF
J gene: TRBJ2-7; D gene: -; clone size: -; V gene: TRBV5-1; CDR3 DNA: TGCGCCAGCAGCCCCCATGGGCTGGGGGGCTCCTACGAGCAGTACTTC; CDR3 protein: CASSPHGLGGSYEQYF
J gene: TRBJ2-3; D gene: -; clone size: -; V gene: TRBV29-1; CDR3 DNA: TGCAGCGTTGAAGATTGGTCAGGGAAACCAGATACGCAGTATTTT; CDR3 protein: CSVEDWSGKPDTQYF
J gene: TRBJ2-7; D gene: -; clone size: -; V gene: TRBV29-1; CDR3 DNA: TGCAGCGTAGGGGAGGGACAGGCTCGCGAGCAGTACTTC; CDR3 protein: CSVGEGQAREQYF
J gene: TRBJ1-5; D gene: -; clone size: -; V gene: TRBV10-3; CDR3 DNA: TGTGCCATCAGTGAGTCGCAGTCAGGTCAGCCCCAGCATTTT; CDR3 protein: CAISESQSGQPQHF
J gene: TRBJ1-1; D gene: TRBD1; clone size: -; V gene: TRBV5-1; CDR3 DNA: TGCGCCAGCAGAAAAACAGGGGGCTTGGACACTGAAGCTTTCTTT; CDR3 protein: CASRKTGGLDTEAFF
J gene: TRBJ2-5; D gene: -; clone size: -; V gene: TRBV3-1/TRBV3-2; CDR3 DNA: TGTGCCAGCAGCCCCCGGGAGCAAGAGACCCAGTACTTC; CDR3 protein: CASSPREQETQYF
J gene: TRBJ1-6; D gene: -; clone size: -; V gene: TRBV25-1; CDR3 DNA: TGTGCCAGCAGGGAAACTGTCTATAATTCACCCCTCCACTTT; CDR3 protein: CASRETVYNSPLHF
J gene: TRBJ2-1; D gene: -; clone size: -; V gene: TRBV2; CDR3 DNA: TGTGCCAGCAGTGAAAAATCGGGGGGCAACAATGAGCAGTTCTTC; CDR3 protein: CASSEKSGGNNEQFF
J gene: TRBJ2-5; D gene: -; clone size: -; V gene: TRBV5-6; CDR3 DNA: TGTGCCAGCACCCTAAGACAAGAGACCCAGTACTTC; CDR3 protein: CASTLRQETQYF
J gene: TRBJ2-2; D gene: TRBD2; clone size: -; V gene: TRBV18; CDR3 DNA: TGTGCCAGCTCACCTAGCCTAGCGGGAAACACCGGGGAGCTGTTTTTT; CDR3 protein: CASSPSLAGNTGELFF
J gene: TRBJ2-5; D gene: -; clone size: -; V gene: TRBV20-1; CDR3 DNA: TGCAGTGCTTTTGCGGGGGAGACCCAGTACTTC; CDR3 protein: CSAFAGETQYF
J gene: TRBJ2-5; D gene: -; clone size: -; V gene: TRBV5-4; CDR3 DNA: TGTGCCAGCAGCCTTACCTCGGGTGAGACCCAGTACTTC; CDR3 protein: CASSLTSGETQYF
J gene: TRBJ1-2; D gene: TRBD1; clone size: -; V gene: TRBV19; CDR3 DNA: TGTGCCAGTAGTTCCGGACAGGCCTATGGCTACACCTTC; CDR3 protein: CASSSGQAYGYTF
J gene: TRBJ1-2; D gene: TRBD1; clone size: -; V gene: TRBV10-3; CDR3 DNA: TGTGCCATCAGTGAACAACAGGGGCACTATGGCTACACCTTC; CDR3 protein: CAISEQQGHYGYTF
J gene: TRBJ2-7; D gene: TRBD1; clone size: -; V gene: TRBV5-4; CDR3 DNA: TGTGCCAGCAGCTTCGAAGGGGGCCACGAGCAGTACTTC; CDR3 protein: CASSFEGGHEQYF
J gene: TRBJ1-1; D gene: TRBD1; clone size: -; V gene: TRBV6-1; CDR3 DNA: TGTGCCAGCAGTGAAGCTGGGACAGGGGTCCGGGCTGAAGCTTTCTTT; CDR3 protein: CASSEAGTGVRAEAFF